Given below is one T cell receptor beta chain in context. Its target is not known. This sample was taken from a study of T cell responses to AZD1222 COVID-19 vaccine. Per germline, CDR1 KGHSH and CDR2 LQKENI. The length of the CDR3 is 14 residues. Trimming at V came to 3 bases and at J to 4 bases, leaving 3 bases not matched to a gene. Study-wide results and limits: Among those given AZD1222, only five or six were seropositive at baseline.

Data came from immunoSEQ multiplex PCR; TCRdb stores just in-frame clones and leaves some out. The repertoire consists of some 170,000 clones, with around 90% occurring once and the leading ten covering more than 4%. The rearrangement uses TRBV18 and TRBJ2-7; TRBD2 agrees at 10 bases. Sample: peripheral blood, taken 28 days after the second dose of the MenACWY control vaccine. This receptor was taken from an adult who received the MenACWY meningococcal vaccine as a control. The CDR3 region has the DNA TGTGCCAGCTCACCCCTAGCGGGAGCGTACGAGCAGTACTTC. It is translated as CASSPLAGAYEQYF.